Following are 21 T cell receptor beta chains from one sample sequenced in a study of blood T cell repertoires in COVID-19. TCRdb's copy holds only in-frame clones and misses some; the assay was immunoSEQ multiplex PCR. This table has approximately 150,000 clones, around 83% appearing once. The sample was peripheral blood. The receptors here all came from a woman between 65 and 79 years old who had recovered from COVID-19.

This sequence joins TRBV5-4 and TRBJ1-1; 7 nucleotides match TRBD1. Germline V gene lookup returns CDR1 SGHNT and CDR2 YYREEE (reference sequence). The CDR3 has 16 residues. The V gene end was trimmed by 0 bases and the J gene end by 3 bases; junction bases not matched to a gene: 8. CDR3 protein: CASSLGQGDKDTEAFF. CDR3 sequence (DNA): TGTGCCAGCAGCTTGGGGCAGGGGGACAAGGACACTGAAGCTTTCTTT.

The chain couples TRBV5-5 to TRBJ2-7; 11 nucleotides align to TRBD2. The CDR3 sequence is 15 residues long. The V segment lost 0 bases and the J segment 4 bases; nucleotides outside the gene matches: 3. Germline CDR1 and CDR2: SGHKS and YYEKEE (reference sequence). The CDR3 sequence is CASSLGASGRYEQYF. CDR3 bases: TGTGCCAGCAGCTTGGGGGCTAGCGGGAGGTACGAGCAGTACTTC.

The V gene is TRBV2, the J gene TRBJ1-1; D unresolved. The CDR3 length is 14 residues. Between the trimmed V and J ends, which lost 7 bases and 0 bases, there was a span of 12 bases. Germline lookup yields CDR1 SNHLY and CDR2 FYNNEI. DNA for the CDR3: TGTGCCAGCACGGGAGCGGCCATGAACACTGAAGCTTTCTTT. Residues: CASTGAAMNTEAFF.

Here the CDR3 reads CASSLAARQETQYF. CDR3 in DNA: TGCGCCAGCAGCTTGGCCGCCAGACAAGAGACCCAGTACTTC. The chain uses TRBV5-1 and TRBJ2-5; D is undetermined. The CDR3 has 14 amino acids. Trimming stripped 0 bases from V and 2 bases from J, with 8 bases between. Germline-derived CDR1 and CDR2 are SGHRS and YFSETQ. Full variable domain (rest looked up from reference TRBV5-1 and TRBJ2-5): KAGVTQTPRYLIKTRGQQVTLSCSPISGHRSVSWYQQTPGQGLQFLFEYFSETQRNKGNFPGRFSGRQFSNSRSEMNVSTLELGDSALYLCASSLAARQETQYFGPGTRLLVL.

This clone turned up a few times. The gene calls are TRBV5-1 and TRBJ1-1; tentative D call: TRBD1 (6 bases). The germline CDR1 and CDR2 sequences are SGHRS and YFSETQ. CDR3 length equals 14 residues. Trimming removed 0 bases at V and 6 bases at J, with 12 bases between. CDR3 region: CASSLEQGIAEAFF. The CDR3 nucleotides are TGCGCCAGCAGCTTGGAACAGGGAATCGCTGAAGCTTTCTTT.

CDR3: CASSIDRTGGQETQYF. Here the CDR3 DNA reads TGTGCCAGTAGTATAGACCGGACGGGGGGCCAAGAGACCCAGTACTTC. This chain links TRBV19 with TRBJ2-5, with TRBD2 identical over 7 bases. This CDR3 has 16 residues. V trimming: 0 bases; J trimming: 1 base; junction bases outside the gene matches: 5. CDR1 is LNHDA, CDR2 SQIVND, per germline (reference sequence).

CDR3 sequence reads: CASRGTSNTGELFF. The CDR3 DNA is TGTGCCAGCAGGGGGACATCGAACACCGGGGAGCTGTTTTTT. The chain couples TRBV21-1 to TRBJ2-2; the table names TRBD1, a call not compared with the DNA. TRBV21-1 is tagged as a pseudogene. The length of the CDR3 is 14 residues.

The V gene is TRBV5-5, the J gene TRBJ2-2, with D possibly matching TRBD1 (5 bases). V shed 4 bases and J shed 4 bases, with 14 bases lying between them. Germline CDR1 SGHKS, CDR2 YYEKEE (reference sequence). This CDR3 spans 15 amino acids. This chain's CDR3 is CASSLQGFVTGELFF. CDR3 nucleotide sequence: TGTGCCAGCAGCCTCCAGGGTTTCGTCACCGGGGAGCTGTTTTTT.

This clone was detected only once. The J gene is TRBJ2-5, the V gene TRBV7-3, with 7 bases aligning to TRBD1. V lost 6 bases and J lost 4; bases outside the gene matches: 5. Germline V gene lookup returns CDR1 SGHTA and CDR2 FQGTGA. The CDR3 loop spans 13 amino acids. The chain's CDR3 is CASRRRQGETQYF. The CDR3 nucleotides are TGTGCCAGCAGACGCCGACAGGGAGAGACCCAGTACTTC.

The chain recombines TRBV9 with TRBJ2-1, with D tentatively TRBD2 (6 bases). V was clipped by 4 bases and J by 4 bases, with 9 bases between them. The CDR3 is made up of 13 amino acids. Looked up from germline, CDR1 is SGDLS and CDR2 is YYNGEE. In nucleotides, the CDR3 is TGTGCCAGCAGCCCGGGACTGTACAATGAGCAGTTCTTC. Translating gives CASSPGLYNEQFF.

V is TRBV7-9 and J is TRBJ2-5, with 9 bases aligning to TRBD2. The CDR3 is 14 amino acids. Trimming cost V 11 bases and J 5 bases; bases outside gene matches: 12. Per the germline V gene, CDR1 is SEHNR and CDR2 is FQNEAQ (reference sequence). CDR3 protein: CAGRREGHRETQYF. CDR3 coding DNA: TGTGCCGGACGGCGGGAGGGCCACCGTGAGACCCAGTACTTC.

The chain uses TRBV4-1 and TRBJ1-2; 7 positions agree with TRBD1. The CDR3 extends over 14 amino acids. Germline CDR1 MGHRA, CDR2 YSYEKL. Germline trimming cut 4 bases from V and 13 bases from J; bases unmatched to any gene: 15. CDR3 protein: CASSPLGRGFRGTF. In nucleotides, the CDR3 is TGCGCCAGCAGCCCTTTGGGCAGGGGGTTCCGTGGCACCTTC.

The V and J genes are TRBV5-1 and TRBJ2-7, with 9 positions matching TRBD1. The CDR3 is made up of 14 amino acids. V gave up 7 bases and J gave up 2 bases; unmatched junction bases: 7. Germline CDR1 is SGHRS and CDR2 is YFSETQ. This CDR3 is CASVPGQGPYEQYF. The CDR3 DNA is TGCGCCAGCGTCCCGGGACAGGGTCCCTACGAGCAGTACTTC. The entire variable domain, with the rest obtained from reference TRBV5-1 and TRBJ2-7, is as follows: KAGVTQTPRYLIKTRGQQVTLSCSPISGHRSVSWYQQTPGQGLQFLFEYFSETQRNKGNFPGRFSGRQFSNSRSEMNVSTLELGDSALYLCASVPGQGPYEQYFGPGTRLTVT.

The V gene is TRBV18, the J gene TRBJ2-7; tentatively, D is TRBD2 (5 bases). Trimming cost V 3 bases and J 0 bases, with 9 bases left between them. The CDR3 extends over 14 amino acids. Looked up from germline, CDR1 is KGHSH and CDR2 is LQKENI. The CDR3 bases are TGTGCCAGCTCACCCTCGAGGGCCTCCTACGAGCAGTACTTC. This encodes CASSPSRASYEQYF.

J is TRBJ2-5 and V is TRBV2; TRBD2 matches 15 bases. Germline V lookup: CDR1 SNHLY, CDR2 FYNNEI. V gave up 8 bases and J gave up 5 bases; unmatched junction bases: 15. This CDR3 is built from 18 residues. The CDR3 nucleotides are TGTGCCAGCTTCCCAGGGACTAGCGGGAGGACGGGTCGGGAGACCCAGTACTTC. This sequence encodes CASFPGTSGRTGRETQYF.

The genes are TRBV7-2 and TRBJ1-1; the D gene is possibly TRBD1 (6 bases). The CDR3 is 13 amino acids. V was clipped by 5 bases and J by 2 bases, with 9 bases between them. Looked up from germline, CDR1 is SGHTA and CDR2 is FQGNSA. Here the CDR3 reads CASSNRVNTEAFF. CDR3 nucleotides: TGTGCCAGCAGCAACAGGGTTAACACTGAAGCTTTCTTT.

The V and J genes are TRBV7-8 and TRBJ2-7, with D perhaps matching TRBD2 (6 bases). The CDR3 is 12 residues long. The ends were cut back, 0 bases at V and 11 bases at J, with 11 bases in the middle. Germline V gene lookup returns CDR1 SGHVS and CDR2 FQNEAQ. CDR3 DNA: TGTGCCAGCAGCTTAGCGTGGGGGGAGAAGTACTTC. Translating gives CASSLAWGEKYF.

The DNA for the CDR3 is TGTGCCAGCTCCCAACGACCGGGACAGTTCGACGAGCAGTACTTC. Protein: CASSQRPGQFDEQYF. J is TRBJ2-7 and V is TRBV18, with TRBD1 identical over 7 bases. There are 15 residues in the CDR3. Germline V gene sequence: CDR1 KGHSH, CDR2 LQKENI. The trim removed 6 bases at V and 5 bases at J, leaving 13 bases unmatched.

The chain recombines TRBV9 with TRBJ2-3; D call uncertain. The length of the CDR3 is 11 residues. Germline CDR1 reads SGDLS; CDR2 reads YYNGEE. Trimming left V 2 bases short and J 5 bases short, with 3 bases between. Here the CDR3 DNA reads TGTGCCAGCAGCGTCGGAGATACGCAGTATTTT. It translates to CASSVGDTQYF.

The chain carries TRBV4-2 and TRBJ1-1, with a tentative D call TRBD1 (6 bases). The ends were cut back, 4 bases at V and 8 bases at J, with 14 bases in the middle. Looked up from germline, CDR1 is LGHNA and CDR2 is YNFKEQ. The CDR3 is 13 residues long. This CDR3 reads CASSPGQQVEAFF. The CDR3 coding sequence is TGTGCCAGCAGCCCGGGACAACAAGTGGAAGCTTTCTTT.

This CDR3 is CASSQGVAGGPRDEQFF. CDR3 bases: TGTGCCAGCAGCCAAGGGGTAGCGGGAGGCCCCCGGGATGAGCAGTTCTTC. V gene TRBV4-2 combines with J gene TRBJ2-1, with 10 bases that match TRBD2. Germline V gene sequence: CDR1 LGHNA, CDR2 YNFKEQ. The trim removed 1 base at V and 8 bases at J, leaving 11 bases unmatched. The CDR3 runs 17 residues.